Sequencing of this TCR beta chain was carried out in a study of T cell responses to AZD1222 COVID-19 vaccine. Here immunoSEQ multiplex PCR was the method, and the copy in TCRdb shows in-frame clones only, minus some. The table includes about 90,000 clones, about 88% detected once. This CDR3 is built from 13 residues. After removal of 5 bases from V and 13 bases from J, the junction contained 11 bases not matched to a gene. The germline CDR1 and CDR2 sequences are MNHEY and SVGEGT. Comment on this clone: Its cognate antigen is unknown.

Study-wide results and limits: Donors, mostly white British, included more females; clonal diversity was possibly underestimated.

The source was peripheral blood, collected 28 days after the second AZD1222 dose. The chain couples TRBV6-2 or TRBV6-3 to TRBJ1-1, with TRBD1 matching over 9 bases. The sequence was collected from an adult who received the AZD1222 COVID-19 vaccine. This CDR3 is CASSKNRDRVVFF. In nucleotides, the CDR3 is TGTGCCAGCAGTAAAAACCGGGACAGGGTTGTTTTCTTT.